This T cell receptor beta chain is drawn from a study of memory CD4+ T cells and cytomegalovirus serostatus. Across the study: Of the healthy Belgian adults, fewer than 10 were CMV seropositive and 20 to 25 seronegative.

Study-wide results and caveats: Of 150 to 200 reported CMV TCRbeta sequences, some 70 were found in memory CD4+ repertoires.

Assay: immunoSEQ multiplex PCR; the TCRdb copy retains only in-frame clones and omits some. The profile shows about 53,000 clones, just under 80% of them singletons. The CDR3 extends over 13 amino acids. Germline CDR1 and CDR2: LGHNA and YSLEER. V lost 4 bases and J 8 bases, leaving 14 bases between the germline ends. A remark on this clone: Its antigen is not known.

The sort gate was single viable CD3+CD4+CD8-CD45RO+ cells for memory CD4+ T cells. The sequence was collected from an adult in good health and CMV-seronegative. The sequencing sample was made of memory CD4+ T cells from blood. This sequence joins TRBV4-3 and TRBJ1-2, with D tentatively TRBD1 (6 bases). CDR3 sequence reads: CASSLAGAGGYTF. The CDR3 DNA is TGCGCCAGCAGCCTTGCGGGGGCAGGCGGCTACACCTTC.